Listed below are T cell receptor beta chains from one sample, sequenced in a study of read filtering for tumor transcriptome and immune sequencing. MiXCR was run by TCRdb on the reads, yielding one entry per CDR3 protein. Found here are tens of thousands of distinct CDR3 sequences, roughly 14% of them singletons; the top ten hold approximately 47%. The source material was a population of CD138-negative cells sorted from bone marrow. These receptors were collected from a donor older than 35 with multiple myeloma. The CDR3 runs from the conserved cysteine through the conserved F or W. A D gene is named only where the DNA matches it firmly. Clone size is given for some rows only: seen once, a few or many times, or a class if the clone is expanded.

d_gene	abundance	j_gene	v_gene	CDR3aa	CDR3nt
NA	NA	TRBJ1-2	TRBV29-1	CSAEPRVHYGYTF	TGCAGCGCGGAGCCCAGGGTTCACTATGGCTACACCTTC
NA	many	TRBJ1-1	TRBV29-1	CSAELNTEAFF	TGCAGCGCTGAGCTGAACACTGAAGCTTTCTTT
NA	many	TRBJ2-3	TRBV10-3	CAIGVQDPDTQYF	TGTGCCATCGGGGTGCAGGATCCAGATACGCAGTATTTT
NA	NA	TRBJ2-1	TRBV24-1	CATSEPQNEQFF	TGTGCCACCAGTGAACCCCAGAATGAGCAGTTCTTC
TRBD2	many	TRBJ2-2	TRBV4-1	CASSQETGGQRELFF	TGCGCCAGCAGCCAAGAGACGGGAGGGCAGCGGGAGCTGTTTTTT
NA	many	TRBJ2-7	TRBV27	CASSSLTGYEQYF	TGTGCCAGCAGTTCCCTGACAGGCTACGAGCAGTACTTC
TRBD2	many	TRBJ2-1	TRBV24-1	CATSDTGGLAGAPYEQFF	TGTGCCACCAGTGATACAGGGGGACTAGCGGGGGCCCCCTATGAGCAGTTCTTC
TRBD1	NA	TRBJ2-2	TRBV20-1	CSARGTGMDGELFF	TGCAGTGCTAGGGGGACAGGGATGGACGGGGAGCTGTTTTTT
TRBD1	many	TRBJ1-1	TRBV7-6	CASSLETGTTEAFF	TGTGCCAGCAGCTTAGAGACAGGGACCACTGAAGCTTTCTTT
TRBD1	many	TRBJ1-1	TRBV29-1	CSVEFPQGVRTEAFF	TGCAGCGTTGAGTTCCCGCAGGGGGTTAGGACTGAAGCTTTCTTT
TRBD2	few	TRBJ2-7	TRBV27	CASSLRVTSGYSYEQYF	TGTGCCAGCAGTTTACGGGTGACTAGCGGGTACTCCTACGAGCAGTACTTC
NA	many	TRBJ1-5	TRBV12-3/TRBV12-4	CASAPSASNQPQHF	TGTGCCAGTGCTCCTTCTGCGAGCAATCAGCCCCAGCATTTT
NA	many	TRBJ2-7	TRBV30	CAWSVQSYEQYF	TGTGCCTGGAGTGTACAGAGTTACGAGCAGTACTTC
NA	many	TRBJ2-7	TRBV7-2	CASSLVRGSYEQYF	TGTGCCAGCAGCTTAGTGCGGGGTTCGTACGAGCAGTACTTC
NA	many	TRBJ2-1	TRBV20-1	CSARRRTVYNEQFF	TGCAGTGCCCGACGAAGGACGGTCTACAATGAGCAGTTCTTC
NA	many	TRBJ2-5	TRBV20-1	CSARRAWYQETQYF	TGCAGTGCTAGGAGGGCCTGGTACCAAGAGACCCAGTACTTC
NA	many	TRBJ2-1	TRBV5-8	CASRDLWVQFF	TGTGCCAGCAGAGACTTGTGGGTGCAGTTCTTC
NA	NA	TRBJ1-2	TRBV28	CASNLQLVQGSYYGYTF	TGTGCCAGCAATCTCCAATTGGTGCAGGGATCTTACTATGGCTACACCTTC
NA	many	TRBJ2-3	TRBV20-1	CSVATGTDTQYF	TGCAGTGTTGCGACAGGCACAGATACGCAGTATTTT
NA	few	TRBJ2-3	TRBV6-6	CASKFNTQYF	TGTGCCAGCAAATTCAATACGCAGTATTTT
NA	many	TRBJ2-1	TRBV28	CASSLWGLADQYNEQFF	TGTGCCAGCAGTTTATGGGGACTCGCAGATCAATACAATGAGCAGTTCTTC
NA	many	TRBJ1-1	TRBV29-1	CSVAVIQGAAGNTEAFF	TGCAGCGTTGCCGTTATTCAGGGAGCTGCAGGGAACACTGAAGCTTTCTTT
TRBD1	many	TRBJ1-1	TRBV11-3	CASSLGGQGEAFF	TGTGCCAGCAGCTTAGGAGGACAGGGAGAAGCTTTCTTT
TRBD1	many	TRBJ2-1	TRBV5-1	CASSIDRGRYNEQFF	TGCGCCAGCAGCATAGACAGGGGGCGATACAATGAGCAGTTCTTC
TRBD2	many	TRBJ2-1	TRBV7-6	CASSLLLAGGYNEQFF	TGTGCCAGCAGCCTTCTACTAGCGGGAGGGTACAATGAGCAGTTCTTC
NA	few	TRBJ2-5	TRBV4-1	CASSPREEETQYF	TGCGCCAGCAGCCCTCGGGAAGAAGAGACCCAGTACTTC
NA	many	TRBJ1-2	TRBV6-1	CASSENYGYTF	TGTGCCAGCAGTGAAAACTATGGCTACACCTTC
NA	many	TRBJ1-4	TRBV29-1	CSVGAGMYEKLFF	TGCAGCGTTGGAGCAGGAATGTATGAAAAACTGTTTTTT
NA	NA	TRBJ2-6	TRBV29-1	CSVGVSASGASVLTF	TGCAGCGTTGGCGTCAGTGCGTCTGGGGCCAGCGTCCTGACTTTC
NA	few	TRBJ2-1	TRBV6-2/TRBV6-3	CASSFIGIEQFF	TGTGCCAGCAGTTTCATTGGGATTGAGCAGTTCTTC
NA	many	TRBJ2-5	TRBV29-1	CSVARTYQETQYF	TGCAGCGTTGCAAGGACTTACCAAGAGACCCAGTACTTC
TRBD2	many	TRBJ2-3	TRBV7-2	CASKLAGSTDTQYF	TGTGCCAGCAAACTAGCGGGAAGCACAGATACGCAGTATTTT
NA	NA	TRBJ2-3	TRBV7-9	CASSSKDGTDTQYF	TGTGCCAGCAGCTCGAAGGACGGCACAGATACGCAGTATTTT
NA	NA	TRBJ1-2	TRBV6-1	CASSERNYGYTF	TGTGCCAGCAGTGAACGAAACTATGGCTACACCTTC
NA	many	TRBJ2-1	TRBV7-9	CASSLQYEQFF	TGTGCCAGCAGCTTACAGTACGAGCAGTTCTTC
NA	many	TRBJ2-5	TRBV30	CAWSVRETQYF	TGTGCCTGGAGTGTACGAGAGACCCAGTACTTC
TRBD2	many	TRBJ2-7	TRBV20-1	CSARGLAGVSSSSYEQYF	TGCAGTGCCCGGGGACTAGCGGGAGTATCATCTAGCTCCTACGAGCAGTACTTC
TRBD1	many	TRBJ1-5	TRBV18	CASSPGDRTSNQPQHF	TGTGCCAGCTCACCAGGGGACAGGACTAGCAATCAGCCCCAGCATTTT
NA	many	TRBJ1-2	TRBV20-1	CSARDNPIYGYTF	TGCAGTGCTAGAGATAACCCTATATATGGCTACACCTTC
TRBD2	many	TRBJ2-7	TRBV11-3	CASNGLAEIEQYF	TGTGCCAGCAATGGGCTAGCGGAGATCGAGCAGTACTTC
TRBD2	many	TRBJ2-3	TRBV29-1	CSVDSGLAGAADTQYF	TGCAGCGTTGATTCGGGACTAGCGGGAGCCGCAGATACGCAGTATTTT
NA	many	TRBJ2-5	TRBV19	CASSIDQPGQETQYF	TGTGCCAGTAGTATAGATCAACCGGGCCAAGAGACCCAGTACTTC
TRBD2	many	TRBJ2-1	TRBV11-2	CASSLGRGGLAGNEQFF	TGTGCCAGCAGCTTAGGGAGGGGGGGACTAGCGGGAAATGAGCAGTTCTTC
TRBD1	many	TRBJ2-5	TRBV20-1	CSARPGAGGGTQYF	TGCAGTGCTAGACCCGGGGCAGGGGGCGGGACCCAGTACTTC
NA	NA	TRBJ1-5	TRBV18	CASSPPDQPQHF	TGTGCCAGCTCACCACCGGATCAGCCCCAGCATTTT
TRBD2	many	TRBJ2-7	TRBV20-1	CSAAGLAGTYEQYF	TGCAGTGCTGCGGGACTAGCGGGAACCTACGAGCAGTACTTC
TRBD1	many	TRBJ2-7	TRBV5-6	CASSLLTGTGSYEQYF	TGTGCCAGCAGCTTGCTTACCGGGACAGGGAGTTACGAGCAGTACTTC
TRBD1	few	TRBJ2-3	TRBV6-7	CATSRQGSCTDTQYF	TGTGCCACCTCTCGACAGGGGAGCTGCACAGATACGCAGTATTTT
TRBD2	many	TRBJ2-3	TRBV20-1	CSAHRPGLAGVDTQYF	TGCAGTGCTCACCGTCCGGGACTAGCGGGAGTCGATACGCAGTATTTT
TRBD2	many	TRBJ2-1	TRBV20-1	CSVRAGSSYNEQFF	TGCAGTGTAAGAGCGGGGAGCTCCTACAATGAGCAGTTCTTC
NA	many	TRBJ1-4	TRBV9	CASSATDNNEKLFF	TGTGCCAGCAGCGCAACGGACAATAATGAAAAACTGTTTTTT
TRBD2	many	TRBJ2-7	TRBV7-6	CASSPKGLAYEQYF	TGTGCCAGCAGCCCTAAGGGACTAGCCTACGAGCAGTACTTC
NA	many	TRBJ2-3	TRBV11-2	CASSLVSGSNADTQYF	TGTGCCAGCAGCTTAGTGTCCGGGTCAAATGCAGATACGCAGTATTTT
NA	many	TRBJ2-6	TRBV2	CASTEGHSGANVLTF	TGTGCCAGCACCGAGGGACATTCTGGGGCCAACGTCCTGACTTTC
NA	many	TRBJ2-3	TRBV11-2	CASSLANARLQTDTQYF	TGTGCCAGCAGCTTAGCTAACGCGCGACTCCAGACAGATACGCAGTATTTT
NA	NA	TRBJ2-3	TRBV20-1	CSAAQGLSDTQYF	TGCAGTGCCGCACAGGGCCTATCAGATACGCAGTATTTT
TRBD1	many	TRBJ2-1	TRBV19	CASSIDGTGPYNEQFF	TGTGCCAGTAGTATAGATGGGACAGGGCCCTACAATGAGCAGTTCTTC
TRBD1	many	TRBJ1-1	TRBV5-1	CASSLDSPGTGRAFF	TGCGCCAGCAGCTTGGATTCCCCCGGGACAGGTCGGGCTTTCTTT
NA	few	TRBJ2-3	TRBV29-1	CSVEAGNMQYF	TGCAGCGTTGAAGCAGGAAATATGCAGTATTTT